This T cell receptor beta chain was sequenced during a study of prognosis after radiotherapy for stage I lung cancer. A remark on this clonotype: Its antigen remains unidentified. Just one base apart from a much larger clone, this may be a read error.

Study results and limitations: Medians of roughly 10,000 versus 7,000 showed unique TCR clone counts falling after stereotactic body radiation therapy. Patients with distant metastases had lower Shannon entropy after stereotactic body radiation therapy.

Each of two time points yielded around 6 milliliters of peripheral venous blood. TCR beta CDR3 was amplified from genomic DNA by two-round multiplex PCR. Specific primers for each TRBV and TRBJ gene were what first-round PCR used. TCRdb ran MiXCR on the multiplex PCR reads and lists one entry per CDR3 protein. In the table there are fewer than 40,000 distinct CDR3 sequences, around 30% of which are singletons. This CDR3 region has 15 residues. Germline values: CDR1 SGHTA, CDR2 FQGNSA. Losses at the gene ends were 7 bases for V and 5 bases for J; bases not matched to a gene: 13. The chain combines TRBV7-2 with TRBJ2-5, with 7 bases aligning to TRBD2. The source is a donor aged 50 or older with non-small cell lung cancer. This specimen was PBMCs, taken before or after stereotactic body radiation therapy (not recorded which). CDR3 in DNA: TGTGCCAGCAAAAGAACTAGCTGGGGGGGGGAGACCCAGTACTTC. This sequence encodes CASKRTSWGGETQYF.